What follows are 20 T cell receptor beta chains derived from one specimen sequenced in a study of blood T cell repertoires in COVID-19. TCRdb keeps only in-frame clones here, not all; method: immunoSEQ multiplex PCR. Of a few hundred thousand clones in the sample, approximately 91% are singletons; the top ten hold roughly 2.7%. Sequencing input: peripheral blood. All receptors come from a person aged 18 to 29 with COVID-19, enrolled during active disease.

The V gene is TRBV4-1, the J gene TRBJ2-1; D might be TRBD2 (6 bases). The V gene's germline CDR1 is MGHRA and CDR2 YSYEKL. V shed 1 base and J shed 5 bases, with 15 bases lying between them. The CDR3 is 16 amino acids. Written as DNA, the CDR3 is TGCGCCAGCAGCCAAGTTTATAGCGGAGTTAACAATGAGCAGTTCTTC. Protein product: CASSQVYSGVNNEQFF.

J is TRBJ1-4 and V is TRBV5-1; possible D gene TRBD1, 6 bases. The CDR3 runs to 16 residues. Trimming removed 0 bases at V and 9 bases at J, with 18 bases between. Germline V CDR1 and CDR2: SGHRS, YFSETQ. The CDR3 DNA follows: TGCGCCAGCAGCTTGGACGCGGGGGCTTTGGGAAAAAAACTGTTTTTT. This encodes CASSLDAGALGKKLFF.

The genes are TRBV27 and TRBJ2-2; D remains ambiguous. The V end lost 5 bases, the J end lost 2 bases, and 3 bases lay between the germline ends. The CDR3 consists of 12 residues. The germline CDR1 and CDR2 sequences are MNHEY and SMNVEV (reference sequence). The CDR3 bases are TGTGCCAGCAGTGTAAACACCGGGGAGCTGTTTTTT. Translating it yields CASSVNTGELFF.

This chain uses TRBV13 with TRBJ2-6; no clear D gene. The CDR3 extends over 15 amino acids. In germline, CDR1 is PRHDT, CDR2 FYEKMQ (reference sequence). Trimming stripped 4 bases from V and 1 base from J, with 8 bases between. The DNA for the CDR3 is TGTGCCAGCAGCTCCCCCCCGTCTGGGGCCAACGTCCTGACTTTC. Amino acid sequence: CASSSPPSGANVLTF.

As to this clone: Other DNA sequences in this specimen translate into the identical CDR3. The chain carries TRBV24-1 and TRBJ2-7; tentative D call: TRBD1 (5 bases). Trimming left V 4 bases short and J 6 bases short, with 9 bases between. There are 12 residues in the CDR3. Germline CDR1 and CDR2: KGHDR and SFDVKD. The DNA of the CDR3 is TGTGCCACCAGTGACGCAGGGTCCGAGCAGTACTTC. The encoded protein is CATSDAGSEQYF.

The CDR3 is CAISESWASGSGELFF. In DNA, the CDR3 is TGTGCCATCAGTGAGTCCTGGGCTAGCGGGAGCGGGGAGCTGTTTTTT. V usage is TRBV10-3 and J usage is TRBJ2-2; 10 bases are shared with TRBD2. This CDR3 spans 16 amino acids. J gave up 7 bases and V 0 bases, and 5 bases lay outside the gene matches. Looked up from germline, CDR1 is ENHRY and CDR2 is SYGVKD.

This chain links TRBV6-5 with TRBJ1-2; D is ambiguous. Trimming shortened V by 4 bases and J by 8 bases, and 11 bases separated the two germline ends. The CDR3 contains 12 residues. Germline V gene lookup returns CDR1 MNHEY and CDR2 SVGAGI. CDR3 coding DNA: TGTGCCAGCAGTTCCAGCGGGGAGGGCTACACCTTC. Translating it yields CASSSSGEGYTF.

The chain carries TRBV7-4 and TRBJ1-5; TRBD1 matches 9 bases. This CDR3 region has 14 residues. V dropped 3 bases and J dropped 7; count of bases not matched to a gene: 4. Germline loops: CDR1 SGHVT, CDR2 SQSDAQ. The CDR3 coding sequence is TGTGCCAGCAGCTTTAACAGGGGGCGGCAGCCCCAGCATTTT. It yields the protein CASSFNRGRQPQHF.

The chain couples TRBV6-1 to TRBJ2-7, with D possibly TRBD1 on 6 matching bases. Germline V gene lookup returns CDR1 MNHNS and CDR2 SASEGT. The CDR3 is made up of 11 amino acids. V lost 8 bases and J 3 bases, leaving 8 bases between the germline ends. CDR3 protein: CASGQFYEQYF. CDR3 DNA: TGTGCCAGCGGACAGTTCTACGAGCAGTACTTC.

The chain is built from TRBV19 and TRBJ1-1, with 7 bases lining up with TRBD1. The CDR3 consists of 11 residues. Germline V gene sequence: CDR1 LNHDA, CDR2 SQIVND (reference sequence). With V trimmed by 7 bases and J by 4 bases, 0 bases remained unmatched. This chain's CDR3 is CASNRGTEAFF. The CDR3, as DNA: TGTGCCAGTAACAGGGGCACTGAAGCTTTCTTT. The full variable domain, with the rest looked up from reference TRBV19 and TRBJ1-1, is DGGITQSPKYLFRKEGQNVTLSCEQNLNHDAMYWYRQDPGQGLRLIYYSQIVNDFQKGDIAEGYSVSREKKESFPLTVTSAQKNPTAFYLCASNRGTEAFFGQGTRLTVV.

Here the CDR3 DNA reads TGTGCCAGCAGCACGGGACTAGCGGGATCCTACGAGCAGTACTTC. It codes for CASSTGLAGSYEQYF. The chain couples TRBV7-8 to TRBJ2-7, with 13 bases that match TRBD2. The CDR3 consists of 15 residues. With 5 bases clipped from V and 1 base from J, the junction kept 2 bases outside the gene matches. Germline assignment: CDR1 SGHVS and CDR2 FQNEAQ.

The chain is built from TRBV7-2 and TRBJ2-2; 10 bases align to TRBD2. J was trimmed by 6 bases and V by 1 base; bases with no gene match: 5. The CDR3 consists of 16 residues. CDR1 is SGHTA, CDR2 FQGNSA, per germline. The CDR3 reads CASSLESSGSPGELFF. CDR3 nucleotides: TGTGCCAGCAGCTTAGAGTCTAGCGGGAGTCCCGGGGAGCTGTTTTTT.

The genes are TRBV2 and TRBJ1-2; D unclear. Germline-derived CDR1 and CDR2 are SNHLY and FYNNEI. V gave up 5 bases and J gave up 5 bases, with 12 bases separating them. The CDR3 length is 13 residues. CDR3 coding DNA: TGTGCCAGCAGTCAAAAGACTATGTATGGCTACACCTTC. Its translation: CASSQKTMYGYTF.

CDR3 region: CASSLVQAGELFF. The CDR3 nucleotides are TGTGCCAGCAGCTTAGTGCAGGCCGGGGAGCTGTTTTTT. The V gene is TRBV7-2, the J gene TRBJ2-2, with D uncertain. The germline V and J ends were trimmed by 1 base and 6 bases, with 6 bases remaining between them. Germline CDR1 reads SGHTA; CDR2 reads FQGNSA. The CDR3 has 13 amino acids.

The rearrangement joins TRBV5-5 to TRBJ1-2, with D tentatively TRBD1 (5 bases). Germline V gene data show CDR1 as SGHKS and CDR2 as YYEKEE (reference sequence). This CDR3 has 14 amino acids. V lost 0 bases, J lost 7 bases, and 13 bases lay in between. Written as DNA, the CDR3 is TGTGCCAGCAGCTTGGACAGGCGGACGGGTGGCTACACCTTC. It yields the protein CASSLDRRTGGYTF.

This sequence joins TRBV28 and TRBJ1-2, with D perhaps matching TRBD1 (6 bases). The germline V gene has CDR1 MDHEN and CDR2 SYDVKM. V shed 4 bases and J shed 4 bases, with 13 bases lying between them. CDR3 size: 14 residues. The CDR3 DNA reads TGTGCCAGCAGTTCAGGGGTCGGTCCCTATGGCTACACCTTC. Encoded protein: CASSSGVGPYGYTF.

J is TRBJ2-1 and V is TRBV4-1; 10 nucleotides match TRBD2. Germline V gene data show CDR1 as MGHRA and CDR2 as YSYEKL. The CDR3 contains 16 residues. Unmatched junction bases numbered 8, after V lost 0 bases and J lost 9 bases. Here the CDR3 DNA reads TGCGCCAGCAGCCAAGATGGGCTAGCGGGAGCTGGTGAGCAGTTCTTC. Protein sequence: CASSQDGLAGAGEQFF.

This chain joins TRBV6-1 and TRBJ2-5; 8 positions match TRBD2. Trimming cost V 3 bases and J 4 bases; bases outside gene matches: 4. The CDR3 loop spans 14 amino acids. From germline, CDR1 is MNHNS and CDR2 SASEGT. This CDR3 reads CASSEGTSRETQYF. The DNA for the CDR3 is TGTGCCAGCAGTGAGGGGACTAGTAGAGAGACCCAGTACTTC.

CDR3 coding DNA: TGTGCCAGTAGTATTAGCGGGGCCTCCTCCTACGAGCAGTACTTC. It codes for CASSISGASSYEQYF. The rearrangement uses TRBV19 and TRBJ2-7, with TRBD2 identical over 8 bases. CDR3 size: 15 residues. From germline, CDR1 is LNHDA and CDR2 SQIVND (reference sequence). V shed 3 bases, J shed 0 bases, and the junction held 4 bases outside the gene matches. The complete variable domain, with remaining parts taken from reference TRBV19 and TRBJ2-7, reads DGGITQSPKYLFRKEGQNVTLSCEQNLNHDAMYWYRQDPGQGLRLIYYSQIVNDFQKGDIAEGYSVSREKKESFPLTVTSAQKNPTAFYLCASSISGASSYEQYFGPGTRLTVT.

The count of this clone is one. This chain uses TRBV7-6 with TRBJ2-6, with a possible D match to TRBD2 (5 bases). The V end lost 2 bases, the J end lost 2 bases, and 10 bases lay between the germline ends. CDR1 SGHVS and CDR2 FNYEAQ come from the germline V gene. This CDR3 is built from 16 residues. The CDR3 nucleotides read TGTGCCAGCAGCTTAAGCTCCGGGGCTGGGGCCAACGTCCTGACTTTC. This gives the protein CASSLSSGAGANVLTF.